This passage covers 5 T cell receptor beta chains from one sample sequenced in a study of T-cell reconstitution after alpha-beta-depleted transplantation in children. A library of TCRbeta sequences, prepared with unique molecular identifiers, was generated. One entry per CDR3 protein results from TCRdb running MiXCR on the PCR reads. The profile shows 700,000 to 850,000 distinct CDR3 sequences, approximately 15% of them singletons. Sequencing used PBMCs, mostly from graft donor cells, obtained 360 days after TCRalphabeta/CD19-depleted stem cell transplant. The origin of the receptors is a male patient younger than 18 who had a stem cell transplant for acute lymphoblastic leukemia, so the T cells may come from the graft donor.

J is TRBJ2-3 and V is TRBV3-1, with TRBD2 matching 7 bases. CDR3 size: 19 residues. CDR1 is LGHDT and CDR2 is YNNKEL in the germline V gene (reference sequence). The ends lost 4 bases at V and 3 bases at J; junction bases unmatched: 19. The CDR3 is CASSRKLAPFLSGTDTQYF. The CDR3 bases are TGTGCCAGCAGCCGGAAACTAGCGCCCTTCCTGAGTGGTACAGATACGCAGTATTTT.

In DNA form, the CDR3 reads TGCGCCAGCAGTGAGTTTGGTTCTTGGACAGGGGGGGACGAGCAGTACTTC. Its protein is CASSEFGSWTGGDEQYF. The chain carries TRBV10-1 and TRBJ2-7; TRBD1 matches 10 bases. V gave up 1 base and J gave up 5 bases; unmatched junction bases: 11. CDR1 is WNHNN, CDR2 SYGVQD, per germline (reference sequence). The CDR3 has 17 amino acids.

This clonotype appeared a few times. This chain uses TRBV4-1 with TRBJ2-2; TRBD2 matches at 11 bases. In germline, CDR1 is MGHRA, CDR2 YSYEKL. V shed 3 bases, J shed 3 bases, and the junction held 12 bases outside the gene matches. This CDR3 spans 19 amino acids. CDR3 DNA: TGCGCCAGCAGCCATGTACTAGCGGGAGTCCTCGTGGACACCGGGGAGCTGTTTTTT. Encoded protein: CASSHVLAGVLVDTGELFF.

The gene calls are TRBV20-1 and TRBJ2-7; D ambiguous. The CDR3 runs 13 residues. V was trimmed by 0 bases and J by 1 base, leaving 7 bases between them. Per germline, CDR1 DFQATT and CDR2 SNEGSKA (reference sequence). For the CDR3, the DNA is TGCAGTGCTAGAGAACCAGGATCCTACGAGCAGTACTTC. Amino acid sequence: CSAREPGSYEQYF.

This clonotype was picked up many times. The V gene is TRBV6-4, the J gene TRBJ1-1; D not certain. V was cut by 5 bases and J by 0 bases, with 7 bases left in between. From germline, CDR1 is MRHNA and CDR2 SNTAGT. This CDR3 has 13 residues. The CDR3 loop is CASSTLMNTEAFF. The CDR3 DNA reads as TGTGCCAGCAGTACCCTGATGAACACTGAAGCTTTCTTT.